A single sample is the source of the 21 T cell receptor beta chains below, sequenced in a study of PD-L1 blockade in urothelial cancer. This sample's time point: pretreatment peripheral blood. Assay used: immunoSEQ multiplex PCR; TCRdb lists only in-frame clones, some missing. The repertoire consists of approximately 63,000 clones, with around four fifths occurring once and the leading ten covering 1.5% to 2%. The sample here was PBMCs, taken around atezolizumab (anti-PD-L1) treatment. These receptors all come from a man between 70 and 80 years old with urothelial cancer.

This clone was seen only a few times. This rearrangement joins TRBV19 to TRBJ1-2, with D possibly matching TRBD1 (6 bases). Germline-derived CDR1 and CDR2 are LNHDA and SQIVND (reference sequence). The CDR3 spans 14 residues. Deletions cut 6 bases from V and 2 bases from J, with 13 bases between. CDR3 residues: CASSDRDTNYGYTF. CDR3 DNA: TGTGCCAGTAGCGATCGGGACACAAACTATGGCTACACCTTC. Full variable domain (remainder filled in from reference TRBV19 and TRBJ1-2): DGGITQSPKYLFRKEGQNVTLSCEQNLNHDAMYWYRQDPGQGLRLIYYSQIVNDFQKGDIAEGYSVSREKKESFPLTVTSAQKNPTAFYLCASSDRDTNYGYTFGSGTRLTVV.

The V call is TRBV7-2, the J call TRBJ1-2; 9 bases align to TRBD1. This CDR3 region has 13 residues. V shed 0 bases, J shed 10 bases, and the junction held 3 bases outside the gene matches. Looked up from germline, CDR1 is SGHTA and CDR2 is FQGNSA. The CDR3 DNA follows: TGTGCCAGCAGCTTAGCCGGGGACAGGGACTACACCTTC. Amino acid sequence: CASSLAGDRDYTF.

V is TRBV10-3 and J is TRBJ1-2; 7 bases map to TRBD1. The trim removed 2 bases at V and 8 bases at J, leaving 11 bases unmatched. This CDR3 has 15 amino acids. Germline assignment: CDR1 ENHRY and CDR2 SYGVKD. The CDR3 DNA reads TGTGCCATCAGTGAGGGGGACAGAGCTATGATAGGCTACACCTTC. Translated, it gives CAISEGDRAMIGYTF.

This chain joins TRBV5-6 and TRBJ1-4; a weak D match, TRBD1 (6 bases). The V end was cut by 2 bases, the J end by 7 bases, with 12 bases between. The germline CDR1 and CDR2 sequences are SGHDT and YYEEEE. The CDR3 has 14 amino acids. The CDR3 here is CASSFRGAREKLFF. The CDR3 bases are TGTGCCAGCAGCTTCCGGGGGGCGCGTGAAAAACTGTTTTTT.

The chain carries TRBV4-2 and TRBJ2-3; perhaps TRBD1 as D (5 bases). CDR1 is LGHNA, CDR2 YNFKEQ, per germline. This CDR3 contains 18 residues. Trimming cost V 0 bases and J 0 bases, with 16 bases left between them. CDR3 nucleotide sequence: TGTGCCAGCAGCCAAGAGCAGGGATACTCCCTCAGCACAGATACGCAGTATTTT. Encoded protein: CASSQEQGYSLSTDTQYF.

V usage is TRBV19 and J usage is TRBJ1-1, with D unclear. The germline CDR1 and CDR2 sequences are LNHDA and SQIVND (reference sequence). The CDR3 consists of 16 residues. Trimming took 5 bases from V and 8 from J, leaving 24 bases between them. In DNA form, the CDR3 reads TGTGCCAGTAGTCCGACTCCGGGAACCCGTCCTTTGGAAGCTTTCTTT. Encoded protein: CASSPTPGTRPLEAFF.

The V gene is TRBV7-2, the J gene TRBJ2-1; the match to TRBD2 covers 7 bases. The CDR3 is made up of 16 amino acids. The J segment lost 7 bases and the V segment lost 0 bases, leaving 9 bases of the junction unmatched. Germline values: CDR1 SGHTA, CDR2 FQGNSA. The CDR3 spells CASSLATSSQKNEQFF. CDR3 in DNA: TGTGCCAGCAGCTTAGCGACTAGCTCCCAGAAGAATGAGCAGTTCTTC.

The chain combines TRBV27 with TRBJ1-2; TRBD1 matches 8 bases. This CDR3 comprises 14 residues. The trim removed 3 bases at V and 4 bases at J, leaving 4 bases unmatched. Germline CDR1 MNHEY, CDR2 SMNVEV (reference sequence). The DNA for the CDR3 is TGTGCCAGCAGTTTTACCGACAGGGGCTATGGCTACACCTTC. Its protein is CASSFTDRGYGYTF.

V and J are TRBV7-2 and TRBJ2-1; the D gene is possibly TRBD2 (5 bases). The CDR3 sequence is 15 residues long. V shed 7 bases and J shed 8 bases, with 21 bases lying between them. Germline loops: CDR1 SGHTA, CDR2 FQGNSA. DNA of the CDR3: TGTGCCAGCACCCTCCGCCGGACTCCCAAAGATGAGCAGTTCTTC. Encoded protein: CASTLRRTPKDEQFF.

This clone has more than one count but fewer than ten. V gene TRBV28 combines with J gene TRBJ2-1; 9 nucleotides align to TRBD2. The V segment lost 1 base and the J segment 6 bases; nucleotides outside the gene matches: 4. Germline values: CDR1 MDHEN, CDR2 SYDVKM. The CDR3 spans 15 residues. The CDR3 protein is CASSLSAGGRNEQFF. The CDR3, as DNA: TGTGCCAGCAGTTTATCGGCGGGAGGGCGCAATGAGCAGTTCTTC.

V and J are TRBV11-3 and TRBJ2-5; D is possibly TRBD2 (5 bases). Germline lookup yields CDR1 SGHNT and CDR2 YENEEA. The germline V and J ends were trimmed by 5 bases and 1 base, with 11 bases remaining between them. The CDR3 consists of 14 residues. The CDR3 DNA reads as TGTGCCAGCAGCCGGAGTCGGGGCCAAGAGACCCAGTACTTC. Encoded protein: CASSRSRGQETQYF.

CDR3 sequence reads: CASSLGTGGWSEQYF. The CDR3 region has the DNA TGTGCCAGCAGCTTGGGGACAGGGGGTTGGAGCGAGCAGTACTTC. J is TRBJ2-7 and V is TRBV5-6; 10 bases fit TRBD1. Germline trimming cut 0 bases from V and 6 bases from J; bases unmatched to any gene: 6. The CDR3 is 15 amino acids. The germline V gene has CDR1 SGHDT and CDR2 YYEEEE.

To note about this clone: Other DNA sequences of this sample code for an identical CDR3. V usage is TRBV7-3 and J usage is TRBJ2-1, with no clear D. Trimming removed 2 bases at V and 0 bases at J, with 5 bases between. The germline CDR1 and CDR2 sequences are SGHTA and FQGTGA. This CDR3 spans 14 amino acids. This CDR3 reads CASSLGSSYNEQFF. The CDR3 bases are TGTGCCAGCAGCTTAGGCTCCTCCTACAATGAGCAGTTCTTC.

The DNA of the CDR3 is TGTGCCAGCTCAACGCGTAGCGGGAGCGCGAACACCGGGGAGCTGTTTTTT. Translated, it gives CASSTRSGSANTGELFF. The rearrangement joins TRBV18 to TRBJ2-2; the match to TRBD2 covers 9 bases. This CDR3 region has 17 residues. J lost 0 bases, V lost 5 bases, and 7 bases had no gene match. Looked up from germline, CDR1 is KGHSH and CDR2 is LQKENI. Complete variable domain (other parts from reference TRBV18 and TRBJ2-2): NAGVMQNPRHLVRRRGQEARLRCSPMKGHSHVYWYRQLPEEGLKFMVYLQKENIIDESGMPKERFSAEFPKEGPSILRIQQVVRGDSAAYFCASSTRSGSANTGELFFGEGSRLTVL.

This clone was detected only once. This sequence joins TRBV4-2 and TRBJ2-2, with D tentatively TRBD2 (6 bases). V lost 1 base and J lost 7, with 16 bases in between. Germline V gene sequence: CDR1 LGHNA, CDR2 YNFKEQ. This CDR3 region has 16 residues. The DNA for the CDR3 is TGTGCCAGCAGCCAAGCCGGGACTGGCCCCAACGGGGAGCTGTTTTTT. Its protein product is CASSQAGTGPNGELFF.

The chain couples TRBV27 to TRBJ2-1, with a weak D call TRBD2 (6 bases). This CDR3 has 12 amino acids. V dropped 7 bases and J dropped 10 bases, with 14 bases sitting between them. The germline CDR1 and CDR2 sequences are MNHEY and SMNVEV (reference sequence). The CDR3 is CASTTGVGEQFF. In DNA, the CDR3 is TGTGCCAGCACCACGGGGGTGGGCGAGCAGTTCTTC.

This clone was seen a handful of times. The chain uses TRBV7-2 and TRBJ2-2; D call uncertain. Trimming shortened V by 1 base and J by 8 bases, and 8 bases separated the two germline ends. This CDR3 comprises 13 residues. CDR1 is SGHTA, CDR2 FQGNSA, per germline. The CDR3 coding sequence is TGTGCCAGCAGCTTAGGGGCCGTGGGGGAGCTGTTTTTT. Amino acid sequence: CASSLGAVGELFF.

With regard to this clone: A read error may account for a junction end that differs from germline. This chain joins TRBV5-1 and TRBJ2-1; 8 bases line up with TRBD2. The V gene's germline CDR1 is SGHRS and CDR2 YFSETQ. CDR3 length equals 13 residues. CDR3 sequence (DNA): TGCGCCAGCAGCGAGCTCTCCGATAGCGGGAATATCTTC. Translating it yields CASSELSDSGNIF.

This chain links TRBV7-3 with TRBJ1-2, with a weak D call TRBD1 (5 bases). V lost 1 base to trimming and J lost 8 bases, with 26 bases between them. This CDR3 region has 18 residues. Germline lookup yields CDR1 SGHTA and CDR2 FQGTGA. This chain's CDR3 is CASSLNSLPGLQTEGYTF. In DNA form, the CDR3 reads TGTGCCAGCAGCTTAAATTCGCTTCCGGGACTCCAAACGGAGGGCTACACCTTC. Looking up the rest from reference TRBV7-3 and TRBJ1-2 gives the full variable domain: GAGVSQTPSNKVTEKGKYVELRCDPISGHTALYWYRQSLGQGPEFLIYFQGTGAADDSGLPNDRFFAVRPEGSVSTLKIQRTERGDSAVYLCASSLNSLPGLQTEGYTFGSGTRLTVV.

The chain employs TRBV18 and TRBJ1-5; 11 bases are shared with TRBD1. V dropped 6 bases and J dropped 1; count of bases not matched to a gene: 11. Per the germline V gene, CDR1 is KGHSH and CDR2 is LQKENI. The CDR3 sequence is 18 residues long. Here the CDR3 reads CASSLTFGQGASNQPQHF. The CDR3 region has the DNA TGTGCCAGCTCCCTCACATTCGGACAGGGGGCGAGCAATCAGCCCCAGCATTTT.

This chain connects TRBV27 to TRBJ2-3, with D possibly being TRBD2 (6 bases). V was pared by 6 bases and J by 7 bases, with 17 bases between. CDR1 is MNHEY and CDR2 is SMNVEV in the germline V gene (reference sequence). This CDR3 comprises 14 residues. CDR3 protein: CASSPRAGFHTQYF. For the CDR3, the DNA is TGTGCCAGCAGCCCTCGAGCGGGTTTCCATACGCAGTATTTT.